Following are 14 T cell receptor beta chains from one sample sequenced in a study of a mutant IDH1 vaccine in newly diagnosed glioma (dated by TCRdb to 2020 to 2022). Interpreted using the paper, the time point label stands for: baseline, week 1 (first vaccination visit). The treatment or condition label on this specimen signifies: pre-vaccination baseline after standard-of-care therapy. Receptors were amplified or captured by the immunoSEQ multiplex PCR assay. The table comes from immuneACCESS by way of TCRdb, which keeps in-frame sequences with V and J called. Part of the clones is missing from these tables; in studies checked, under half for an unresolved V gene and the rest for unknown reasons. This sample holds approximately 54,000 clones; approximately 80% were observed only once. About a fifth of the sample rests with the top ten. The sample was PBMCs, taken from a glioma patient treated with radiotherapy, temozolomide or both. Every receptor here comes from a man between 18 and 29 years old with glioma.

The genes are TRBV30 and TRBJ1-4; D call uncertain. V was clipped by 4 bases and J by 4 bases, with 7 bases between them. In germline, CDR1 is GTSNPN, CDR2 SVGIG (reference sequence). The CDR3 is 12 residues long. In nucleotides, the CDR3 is TGTGCCTGGAAAGGACTTAATGAAAAACTGTTTTTT. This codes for CAWKGLNEKLFF.

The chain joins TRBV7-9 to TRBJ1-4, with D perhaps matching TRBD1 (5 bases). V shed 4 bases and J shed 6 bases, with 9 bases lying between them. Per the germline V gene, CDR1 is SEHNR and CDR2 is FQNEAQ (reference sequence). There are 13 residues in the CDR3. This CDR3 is CASSSGGDEKLFF. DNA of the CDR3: TGTGCCAGCAGCTCGGGGGGAGATGAAAAACTGTTTTTT.

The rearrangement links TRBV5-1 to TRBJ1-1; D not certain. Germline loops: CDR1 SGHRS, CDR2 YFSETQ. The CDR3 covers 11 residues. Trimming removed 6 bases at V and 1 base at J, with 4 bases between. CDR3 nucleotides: TGCGCCAGCACAGCGAACACTGAAGCTTTCTTT. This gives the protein CASTANTEAFF.

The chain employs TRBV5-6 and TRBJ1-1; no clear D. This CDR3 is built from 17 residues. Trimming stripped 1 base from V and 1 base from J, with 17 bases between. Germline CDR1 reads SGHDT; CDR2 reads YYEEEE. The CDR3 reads CASSLWWPQPRNTEAFF. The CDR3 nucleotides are TGTGCCAGCAGCTTGTGGTGGCCACAGCCTAGGAACACTGAAGCTTTCTTT.

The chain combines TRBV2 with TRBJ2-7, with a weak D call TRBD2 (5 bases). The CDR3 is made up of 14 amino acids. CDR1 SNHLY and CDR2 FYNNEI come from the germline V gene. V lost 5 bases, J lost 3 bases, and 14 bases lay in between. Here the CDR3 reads CASSWKRGNYEQYF. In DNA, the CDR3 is TGTGCCAGCAGTTGGAAACGAGGGAACTACGAGCAGTACTTC.

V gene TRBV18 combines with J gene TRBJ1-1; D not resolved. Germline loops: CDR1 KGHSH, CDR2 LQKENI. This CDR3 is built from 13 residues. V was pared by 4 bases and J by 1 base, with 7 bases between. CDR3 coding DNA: TGTGCCAGCTCACTTTCGAGGAACACTGAAGCTTTCTTT. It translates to CASSLSRNTEAFF.

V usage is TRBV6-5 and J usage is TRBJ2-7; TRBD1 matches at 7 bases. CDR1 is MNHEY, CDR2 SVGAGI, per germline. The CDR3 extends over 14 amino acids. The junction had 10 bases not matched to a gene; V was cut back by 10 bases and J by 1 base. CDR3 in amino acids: CATHHLGQSYEQYF. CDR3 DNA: TGTGCCACTCACCATCTGGGACAGTCCTACGAGCAGTACTTC.

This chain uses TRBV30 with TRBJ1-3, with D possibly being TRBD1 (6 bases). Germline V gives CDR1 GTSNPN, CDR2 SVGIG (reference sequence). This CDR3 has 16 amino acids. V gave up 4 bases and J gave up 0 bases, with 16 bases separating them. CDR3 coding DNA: TGTGCCTGGAACACCCGGGACACCAGCTCTGGAAACACCATATATTTT. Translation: CAWNTRDTSSGNTIYF.

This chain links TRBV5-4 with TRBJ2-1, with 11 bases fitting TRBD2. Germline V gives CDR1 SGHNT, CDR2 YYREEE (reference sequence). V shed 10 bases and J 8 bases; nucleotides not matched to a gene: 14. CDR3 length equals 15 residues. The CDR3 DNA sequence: TGTGCCTTCTCGTTAGCGGGGGGGGTTTTGGATGAGCAGTTCTTC. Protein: CAFSLAGGVLDEQFF. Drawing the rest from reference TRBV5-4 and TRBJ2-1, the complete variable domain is ETGVTQSPTHLIKTRGQQVTLRCSSQSGHNTVSWYQQALGQGPQFIFQYYREEENGRGNFPPRFSGLQFPNYSSELNVNALELDDSALYLCAFSLAGGVLDEQFFGPGTRLTVL.

The CDR3 is CASRTTGVNEKLFF. The CDR3 DNA reads TGTGCCAGCAGAACGACAGGGGTTAATGAAAAACTGTTTTTT. The chain has TRBV2 and TRBJ1-4; the match to TRBD1 covers 8 bases. The CDR3 is 14 amino acids. Germline CDR1 SNHLY, CDR2 FYNNEI. The V and J ends lost 6 bases and 4 bases, in that order; junction bases with no gene match: 4.

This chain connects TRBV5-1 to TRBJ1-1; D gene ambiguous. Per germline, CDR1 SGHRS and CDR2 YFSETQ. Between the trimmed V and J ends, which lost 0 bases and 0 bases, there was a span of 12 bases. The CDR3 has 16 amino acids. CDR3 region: CASSLEAASLNTEAFF. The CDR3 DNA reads TGCGCCAGCAGCTTGGAGGCGGCTTCTCTGAACACTGAAGCTTTCTTT.

This CDR3 reads CASSKARRTNYGYTF. The CDR3, as DNA: TGTGCCAGCAGCAAAGCGCGTCGCACTAACTATGGCTACACCTTC. The chain couples TRBV21-1 to TRBJ1-2. TRBV21-1 is classified as a pseudogene. The CDR3 contains 15 residues.

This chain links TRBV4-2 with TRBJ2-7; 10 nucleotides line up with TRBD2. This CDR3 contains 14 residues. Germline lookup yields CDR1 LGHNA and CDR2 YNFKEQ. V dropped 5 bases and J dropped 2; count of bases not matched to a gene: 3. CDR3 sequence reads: CASSDSGRPYEQYF. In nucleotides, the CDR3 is TGTGCCAGCAGCGATAGCGGGAGGCCCTACGAGCAGTACTTC.

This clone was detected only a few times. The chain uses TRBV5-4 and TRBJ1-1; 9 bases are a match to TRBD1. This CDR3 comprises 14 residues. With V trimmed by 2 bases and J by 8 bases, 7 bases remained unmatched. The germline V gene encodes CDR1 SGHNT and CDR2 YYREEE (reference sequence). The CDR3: CASSFTGGAQEAFF. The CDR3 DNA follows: TGTGCCAGCAGCTTTACAGGGGGCGCGCAGGAAGCTTTCTTT.